The 2 T cell receptor beta chains presented below share a single source sample, sequenced in a study of blood T cell repertoires in COVID-19. The data were produced by immunoSEQ multiplex PCR, yet TCRdb's version contains in-frame clones alone and is incomplete. The data contain roughly 150,000 clones, around 84% of them singletons. The specimen was peripheral blood. The source is a woman at least 80 years old with COVID-19, enrolled during active disease.

J is TRBJ2-3 and V is TRBV5-4, with 7 positions matching TRBD1. The CDR3 totals 13 residues. With V trimmed by 2 bases and J by 5 bases, 2 bases remained unmatched. CDR1 and CDR2 from the germline V gene are SGHNT and YYREEE (reference sequence). The CDR3 nucleotides are TGTGCCAGCAGCTTCAGGACAGGAGATACGCAGTATTTT. It codes for CASSFRTGDTQYF.

This chain joins TRBV12-3 or TRBV12-4 and TRBJ2-1, with 7 positions matching TRBD2. V lost 5 bases and J lost 7; bases outside the gene matches: 5. The length of the CDR3 is 13 residues. In DNA, the CDR3 is TGTGCCAGCAGTCCCAGACTAGCAAATGAGCAGTTCTTC. Translation gives CASSPRLANEQFF.